Following are 27 T cell receptor beta chains from one sample sequenced in a study of CD4 T cells in relation to SARS-CoV-2 and coronaviruses. Sequenced by immunoSEQ multiplex PCR; TCRdb stores in-frame clones only, minus some. This repertoire shows 32,000 or so clones, over 75% found once; its top ten account for about 15%. Their antigens remain unidentified. Unexposed donor CD4+ T cells date from about 2011-2018, before the COVID-19 pandemic. The cells were cultured for about ten days before CD4+ T cells were isolated. The sequencing input was CD4+ T cells from PBMCs, cultured in vitro. The source is a human donor in good health.

The chain links TRBV28 to TRBJ2-7; D might be TRBD2 (6 bases). The CDR3 loop spans 11 amino acids. Germline V gives CDR1 MDHEN, CDR2 SYDVKM. CDR3 sequence reads: CAGGTHYEQYF. CDR3 sequence (DNA): TGTGCAGGAGGGACCCACTACGAGCAGTACTTC.

The CDR3 nucleotides are TGCGCCAGCAGCCAAGGACAGCCCTTGAGGGAAAAACTGTTTTTT. This translates into CASSQGQPLREKLFF. The chain carries TRBV4-1 and TRBJ1-4; a possible D gene is TRBD1 (5 bases). Germline V gene sequence: CDR1 MGHRA, CDR2 YSYEKL. This CDR3 comprises 15 residues. Trimming took 1 base from V and 8 from J, leaving 14 bases between them.

The chain links TRBV6-2 or TRBV6-3 to TRBJ2-2; TRBD2 matches at 8 bases. The CDR3 is 17 residues long. V dropped 5 bases and J dropped 4; count of bases not matched to a gene: 12. CDR1 MNHEY and CDR2 SVGEGT come from the germline V gene. This CDR3 reads CASSTPWGGGITGELFF. The CDR3, as DNA: TGTGCCAGCAGTACCCCTTGGGGCGGGGGGATCACCGGGGAGCTGTTTTTT.

The chain carries TRBV7-2 and TRBJ2-2, with TRBD1 matching over 9 bases. J gave up 4 bases and V 3 bases, and 6 bases lay outside the gene matches. The CDR3 has 16 amino acids. The V gene's germline CDR1 is SGHTA and CDR2 FQGNSA. In nucleotides, the CDR3 is TGTGCCAGCAGCTTGAGGGGACAGGGTGGCACCGGGGAGCTGTTTTTT. Its protein is CASSLRGQGGTGELFF.

The CDR3 nucleotides read TGTGCCAGCAGTGAATATACGGGACTAGCGACAGATACGCAGTATTTT. Amino acids: CASSEYTGLATDTQYF. The V call is TRBV25-1, the J call TRBJ2-3; TRBD2 aligns across 10 bases. The CDR3 spans 16 residues. V lost 0 bases and J lost 3; bases outside the gene matches: 3. CDR1 is MGHDK, CDR2 SYGVNS, per germline.

This clone has just a few counts. V and J are TRBV6-5 and TRBJ2-1; TRBD2 agrees at 7 bases. The CDR3 contains 15 residues. Germline trimming cut 5 bases from V and 9 bases from J; bases unmatched to any gene: 13. Germline V lookup: CDR1 MNHEY, CDR2 SVGAGI. CDR3 sequence (DNA): TGTGCCAGCAGTAGGTCTTCTAGCGGTGATGGTGAGCAGTTCTTC. Amino acids: CASSRSSSGDGEQFF.

The V and J genes are TRBV6-2 or TRBV6-3 and TRBJ1-5; 7 nucleotides match TRBD1. The CDR3 sequence is 16 residues long. After removal of 6 bases from V and 0 bases from J, the junction contained 8 bases not matched to a gene. Germline-derived CDR1 and CDR2 are MNHEY and SVGEGT. For the CDR3, the DNA is TGTGCCAGCAGCCCTGGGACAGTTTATAGCAATCAGCCCCAGCATTTT. It codes for CASSPGTVYSNQPQHF.

The gene calls are TRBV30 and TRBJ2-7; perhaps TRBD1 as D (7 bases). Germline CDR1 and CDR2: GTSNPN and SVGIG (reference sequence). The ends were cut back, 5 bases at V and 8 bases at J, with 19 bases in the middle. The CDR3 has 13 amino acids. The CDR3 sequence: CAWGPGQRAQQYF. The CDR3 region has the DNA TGTGCCTGGGGACCGGGACAGCGGGCGCAGCAGTACTTC.

J is TRBJ1-2 and V is TRBV6-5, with unresolved D. The CDR3 spans 13 residues. Trimming pared 5 bases from V and 8 bases from J, leaving 15 bases between. The germline gives CDR1 MNHEY, CDR2 SVGAGI. The DNA of the CDR3 is TGTGCCAGCAGTAAACGGTATGGTCGAGGCTACACCTTC. It is translated as CASSKRYGRGYTF.

The chain employs TRBV3-1 (or the pseudogene TRBV3-2) and TRBJ1-5; D gene unclear. The CDR3 runs to 14 residues. Per germline, CDR1 LGHDT and CDR2 YNNKEL (reference sequence). V lost 0 bases and J lost 4, with 7 bases in between. CDR3 nucleotides: TGTGCCAGCAGCCAAGACCTGGGGAATCAGCCCCAGCATTTT. Translating gives CASSQDLGNQPQHF.

This sequence joins TRBV4-3 and TRBJ2-3; the match to TRBD2 covers 11 bases. CDR3 length equals 20 residues. CDR1 is LGHNA and CDR2 is YSLEER in the germline V gene. The V and J ends lost 0 bases and 4 bases, in that order; junction bases with no gene match: 15. CDR3 coding DNA: TGCGCCAGCAGCCAAGATGTGTTCCCTAGCGGGGGGTCTGTTCCAGATACGCAGTATTTT. Its protein is CASSQDVFPSGGSVPDTQYF.

The V gene is TRBV29-1, the J gene TRBJ2-3; 8 nucleotides agree with TRBD2. This CDR3 region has 13 residues. CDR1 is SQVTM and CDR2 is ANQGSEA in the germline V gene. The V gene end was trimmed by 6 bases and the J gene end by 8 bases; junction bases not matched to a gene: 10. CDR3 amino acids: CSVGHRGGSTQYF. The CDR3 nucleotides read TGCAGCGTAGGCCACCGGGGGGGGAGTACGCAGTATTTT.

This clone was seen a few times. The V gene is TRBV4-1, the J gene TRBJ2-7; 8 bases align to TRBD2. Trimming cost V 4 bases and J 3 bases; bases outside gene matches: 8. This CDR3 is 15 amino acids long. Germline values: CDR1 MGHRA, CDR2 YSYEKL. CDR3 DNA: TGCGCCAGCAGCCTCACTGGGACTAGTGACTACGAGCAGTACTTC. This translates into CASSLTGTSDYEQYF.

The chain recombines TRBV9 with TRBJ1-2; D is unresolved. The germline V and J ends were trimmed by 0 bases and 3 bases, with 6 bases remaining between them. Per germline, CDR1 SGDLS and CDR2 YYNGEE. There are 13 residues in the CDR3. CDR3 protein: CASSVESDYGYTF. CDR3 sequence (DNA): TGTGCCAGCAGCGTAGAGTCCGACTATGGCTACACCTTC.

There are a few counts of this clone. CDR3 bases: TGTGCTAGTGGTTTACCCACCGTGGGGGAGTACACTGAAGCTTTCTTT. Amino acid sequence: CASGLPTVGEYTEAFF. The rearrangement uses TRBV12-5 and TRBJ1-1; a possible D gene is TRBD1 (5 bases). Germline V gene lookup returns CDR1 LGHNT and CDR2 FRNRAP. The CDR3 consists of 16 residues. Deletions cut 3 bases from V and 3 bases from J, with 17 bases between.

This clone was seen more than once but under ten times. The rearrangement uses TRBV5-1 and TRBJ1-6, with D perhaps TRBD1 (5 bases). This CDR3 comprises 16 residues. The V gene lost 4 bases and the J gene lost 8 bases, with 19 bases spanning the gap. CDR1 SGHRS and CDR2 YFSETQ come from the germline V gene. CDR3 amino acids: CASSPDLGLGYSPLHF. The CDR3 DNA is TGCGCCAGCAGCCCGGATCTGGGGCTTGGTTATTCACCCCTCCACTTT.

The genes are TRBV11-2 and TRBJ2-5; 7 bases agree with TRBD2. Looked up from germline, CDR1 is SGHAT and CDR2 is FQNNGV. The junction had 13 bases not matched to a gene; V was cut back by 1 base and J by 5 bases. The CDR3 contains 17 residues. Written as DNA, the CDR3 is TGTGCCAGCAGCTTAGGGGATTACGGGGGGAGATGGGAGACCCAGTACTTC. Encoded protein: CASSLGDYGGRWETQYF.

This clone has a single count. V is TRBV4-3 and J is TRBJ1-5; D perhaps matches TRBD1 (5 bases). Germline values: CDR1 LGHNA, CDR2 YSLEER. Trimming pared 4 bases from V and 5 bases from J, leaving 12 bases between. This CDR3 comprises 14 residues. This CDR3 reads CASSRPSGHQPQHF. CDR3 DNA sequence: TGCGCCAGCAGCCGCCCCTCGGGGCATCAGCCCCAGCATTTT.

Only a few counts were recorded for this clone. The chain has TRBV27 and TRBJ1-5, with D hard to call. Germline CDR1 reads MNHEY; CDR2 reads SMNVEV (reference sequence). CDR3 length equals 13 residues. V was trimmed by 3 bases and J by 1 base, leaving 4 bases between them. The CDR3, as DNA: TGTGCCAGCAGTTTGTGGAGCAATCAGCCCCAGCATTTT. The encoded protein is CASSLWSNQPQHF.

V usage is TRBV27 and J usage is TRBJ2-5, with a tentative D call TRBD1 (6 bases). Germline V gene sequence: CDR1 MNHEY, CDR2 SMNVEV (reference sequence). This CDR3 is 15 amino acids long. With 2 bases removed from V and 2 bases from J, the gap between germline ends came to 12 bases. The CDR3 reads CASSLMGHSQETQYF. The CDR3 coding sequence is TGTGCCAGCAGTTTAATGGGACACTCTCAAGAGACCCAGTACTTC.

This clone occurred once. The V gene is TRBV19, the J gene TRBJ1-2; tentatively, D is TRBD1 (5 bases). CDR1 and CDR2 from the germline V gene are LNHDA and SQIVND (reference sequence). V dropped 11 bases and J dropped 7 bases, with 11 bases sitting between them. This CDR3 has 10 residues. The CDR3 bases are TGTGCCTGCGGGGGGGGTGGCTACACCTTC. As protein: CACGGGGYTF.

The rearrangement uses TRBV2 and TRBJ2-2; D could derive from TRBD1 or TRBD2 (5 bases each). The CDR3 is 13 amino acids. Trimming shortened V by 4 bases and J by 6 bases, and 9 bases separated the two germline ends. CDR1 SNHLY and CDR2 FYNNEI come from the germline V gene. The chain's CDR3 is CASSGDGAGELFF. In DNA form, the CDR3 reads TGTGCCAGCAGTGGGGACGGAGCCGGGGAGCTGTTTTTT.

The V call is TRBV7-6, the J call TRBJ1-6; D perhaps matches TRBD1 (6 bases). In germline, CDR1 is SGHVS, CDR2 FNYEAQ. Trimming cost V 5 bases and J 8 bases, with 13 bases left between them. The length of the CDR3 is 14 residues. The CDR3 nucleotides read TGTGCCAGCAGCCCCCGGACAGTCGATTCACCCCTCCACTTT. It specifies CASSPRTVDSPLHF.

This chain uses TRBV5-1 with TRBJ2-7; D is undetermined. This CDR3 has 15 residues. V lost 0 bases and J 0 bases, leaving 10 bases between the germline ends. In germline, CDR1 is SGHRS, CDR2 YFSETQ. The CDR3 protein is CASSLGTVASYEQYF. The CDR3, as DNA: TGCGCCAGCAGCTTGGGGACGGTGGCCTCCTACGAGCAGTACTTC.

In its sample, this clone was seen a few times. J is TRBJ1-1 and V is TRBV7-2; D uncertain. Germline assignment: CDR1 SGHTA and CDR2 FQGNSA. The CDR3 length is 14 residues. Between the trimmed V and J ends, which lost 0 bases and 1 base, there was a span of 6 bases. CDR3 in DNA: TGTGCCAGCAGCTTAGCGCGGGCGAACACTGAAGCTTTCTTT. Amino acid sequence: CASSLARANTEAFF.

This clone was detected once. The rearrangement joins TRBV18 to TRBJ2-5, with TRBD1 matching over 8 bases. J gave up 4 bases and V 5 bases, and 3 bases lay outside the gene matches. Germline-derived CDR1 and CDR2 are KGHSH and LQKENI. This CDR3 is 13 amino acids long. For the CDR3, the DNA is TGTGCCAGCTCATACGACAGGGGAGAGACCCAGTACTTC. This sequence encodes CASSYDRGETQYF. The whole variable domain, remainder taken from reference TRBV18 and TRBJ2-5, is NAGVMQNPRHLVRRRGQEARLRCSPMKGHSHVYWYRQLPEEGLKFMVYLQKENIIDESGMPKERFSAEFPKEGPSILRIQQVVRGDSAAYFCASSYDRGETQYFGPGTRLLVL.

This chain joins TRBV11-2 and TRBJ2-7, with D perhaps assigned TRBD1 or TRBD2 (5 bases each). The V and J ends lost 4 bases and 4 bases respectively, with 17 bases between them. The CDR3 loop spans 15 amino acids. Germline values: CDR1 SGHAT, CDR2 FQNNGV. CDR3 in DNA: TGTGCCAGCAGCTGGCCGGGGCGGCCCCCATACGAGCAGTACTTC. This gives the protein CASSWPGRPPYEQYF. The full variable domain, rest sourced from reference TRBV11-2 and TRBJ2-7, is EAGVAQSPRYKIIEKRQSVAFWCNPISGHATLYWYQQILGQGPKLLIQFQNNGVVDDSQLPKDRFSAERLKGVDSTLKIQPAKLEDSAVYLCASSWPGRPPYEQYFGPGTRLTVT.